This is a list of T cell receptor beta chains from one sample in a study of blood T cell repertoires in COVID-19. Using immunoSEQ multiplex PCR, the repertoire was profiled, and TCRdb retains in-frame clones only, with some absent. The table includes about 140,000 clones, 70% to 85% detected once. Sequenced: peripheral blood. Receptor source: a man in his sixties who had recovered from COVID-19. The CDR3 runs from the conserved cysteine through the conserved F or W. The D gene is left open where the match is weak. A clone size is listed for some rows: how often the clone was seen (once, few, many), or a class if it is expanded.

V gene	J gene	D gene	clone size	CDR3 protein	CDR3 DNA
TRBV30	TRBJ1-5	-	-	CAWSAGDGQPQHF	TGTGCCTGGAGTGCAGGGGACGGACAGCCCCAGCATTTT
TRBV7-3	TRBJ2-1	TRBD2	-	CASSLKRDGDEQFF	TGTGCCAGCAGCTTAAAGCGGGATGGCGATGAGCAGTTCTTC
TRBV28	TRBJ2-3	-	-	CASSAGRWTDTQYF	TGTGCCAGCAGCGCAGGGCGGTGGACAGATACGCAGTATTTT
TRBV14	TRBJ2-3	TRBD1	few	CASNRGTGDTQYF	TGTGCCAGCAATCGAGGGACAGGGGATACGCAGTATTTT
TRBV19	TRBJ2-7	TRBD1	-	CASSLGQTYEQYF	TGTGCCAGTAGTTTGGGACAGACCTACGAGCAGTACTTC
TRBV25-1	TRBJ2-3	TRBD1	-	CASSLPGQGHTDTQYF	TGTGCCAGCAGTCTACCGGGACAGGGGCACACAGATACGCAGTATTTT
TRBV5-4	TRBJ2-1	TRBD2	few	CASREGTSNEQFF	TGTGCCAGCAGGGAGGGGACTAGCAATGAGCAGTTCTTC
TRBV30	TRBJ1-5	-	-	CAWSVTQGQPQHF	TGTGCCTGGAGTGTAACCCAGGGCCAGCCCCAGCATTTT
TRBV15	TRBJ1-5	-	-	CATSRDYTGKGFQPQHF	TGTGCCACCAGCAGAGATTACACAGGGAAAGGGTTCCAGCCCCAGCATTTT
TRBV4-1	TRBJ2-1	-	-	CASGTLGRGIDNEQFF	TGCGCCAGCGGAACCTTGGGGCGGGGAATTGACAATGAGCAGTTCTTC
TRBV19	TRBJ2-5	-	-	CASSIGGGGEETQYF	TGTGCCAGTAGTATAGGAGGAGGGGGGGAAGAGACCCAGTACTTC
TRBV7-9	TRBJ1-2	TRBD1	-	CASSLGATGPNYGYTF	TGTGCCAGCAGCTTAGGTGCGACAGGGCCCAACTATGGCTACACCTTC
TRBV2	TRBJ2-7	-	once	CASSALVQGGYEQYF	TGTGCCAGCAGTGCCCTGGTGCAGGGGGGATACGAGCAGTACTTC
TRBV25-1	TRBJ1-6	-	-	CASSVGQDNSPLHF	TGTGCCAGCAGTGTTGGGCAAGATAATTCACCCCTCCACTTT
TRBV2	TRBJ2-5	TRBD2	-	CASRTGGLEETQYF	TGTGCCAGCAGGACGGGGGGGCTCGAAGAGACCCAGTACTTC
TRBV5-8	TRBJ2-3	-	-	CASSPGSSSTDTQYF	TGTGCCAGCAGCCCCGGGAGCTCTAGCACAGATACGCAGTATTTT
TRBV5-5	TRBJ2-7	-	-	CASSLELASYEQYF	TGTGCCAGCAGCTTGGAGTTAGCTTCCTACGAGCAGTACTTC
TRBV28	TRBJ1-1	-	-	CASRRGARSEAFF	TGTGCCAGCAGGCGGGGGGCGCGCTCTGAAGCTTTCTTT
TRBV6-2/TRBV6-3	TRBJ1-2	TRBD1	few	CASSPHLDTGGGYTF	TGTGCCAGCAGCCCCCACCTGGACACAGGGGGTGGCTACACCTTC
TRBV19	TRBJ1-2	TRBD1	-	CASSAGTGGAYGYTF	TGTGCCAGTAGTGCCGGGACAGGGGGAGCATATGGCTACACCTTC
TRBV7-2	TRBJ1-3	TRBD1	-	CASSPQGAGNTIYF	TGTGCCAGCAGTCCTCAGGGGGCCGGAAACACCATATATTTT
TRBV3-1/TRBV3-2	TRBJ2-7	-	-	CASSQVRSEQYF	TGTGCCAGCAGCCAAGTTAGGAGCGAGCAGTACTTC
TRBV11-3	TRBJ2-1	-	-	CASSLESSSYNEQFF	TGTGCCAGCAGCCTGGAGTCTAGCTCCTACAATGAGCAGTTCTTC
TRBV7-2	TRBJ2-5	TRBD1	-	CASSSRETGIRETQYF	TGTGCCAGCAGCTCCCGAGAGACAGGGATTCGGGAGACCCAGTACTTC
TRBV28	TRBJ2-6	TRBD1	-	CASSANRDRISGANVLTF	TGTGCCAGCAGTGCCAACCGGGACAGGATCTCTGGGGCCAACGTCCTGACTTTC
TRBV5-5	TRBJ1-1	TRBD1	-	CASSWAGQGVNTEAFF	TGTGCCAGCAGCTGGGCGGGACAGGGTGTGAACACTGAAGCTTTCTTT
TRBV30	TRBJ2-3	-	-	CAWRRGLSTDTQYF	TGTGCCTGGAGACGGGGTCTCTCCACAGATACGCAGTATTTT
TRBV7-2	TRBJ2-1	TRBD2	-	CASSLAGLASYNEQFF	TGTGCCAGCAGCTTAGCGGGACTAGCGTCCTACAATGAGCAGTTCTTC
TRBV2	TRBJ1-2	TRBD1	-	CASSDTLPGQEDYGYTF	TGTGCCAGCAGTGACACGTTACCGGGACAGGAGGACTATGGCTACACCTTC
TRBV6-5	TRBJ2-4	-	-	CASSYRPEGAKNIQYF	TGTGCCAGCAGTTACAGGCCGGAGGGGGCCAAAAACATTCAGTACTTC
TRBV5-5	TRBJ2-3	TRBD2	-	CASPGGGTDTQYF	TGTGCCAGCCCCGGGGGGGGCACAGATACGCAGTATTTT
TRBV30	TRBJ1-2	-	-	CAWSGGTGYTF	TGTGCCTGGAGCGGGGGGACAGGCTACACCTTC
TRBV5-8	TRBJ1-4	-	-	CASSLGIGGNEKLFF	TGTGCCAGCAGCTTGGGAATCGGGGGTAATGAAAAACTGTTTTTT
TRBV30	TRBJ1-1	TRBD1	-	CAWNPGTANTEAFF	TGTGCCTGGAACCCCGGGACAGCGAACACTGAAGCTTTCTTT
TRBV10-3	TRBJ1-6	TRBD1	-	CAIRDRELANSPLHF	TGTGCCATCAGGGACAGGGAGTTAGCGAATTCACCCCTCCACTTT
TRBV19	TRBJ1-4	-	-	CASSISRGTYATNEKLFF	TGTGCCAGTAGTATCTCCCGGGGGACCTATGCAACTAATGAAAAACTGTTTTTT
TRBV4-2	TRBJ1-4	-	-	CASSQVSTANEKLFF	TGTGCCAGCAGCCAAGTATCTACGGCTAATGAAAAACTGTTTTTT
TRBV11-2	TRBJ2-1	TRBD2	-	CASSLVRGSIPYNEQFF	TGTGCCAGCAGCTTAGTTCGCGGGAGCATCCCCTACAATGAGCAGTTCTTC
TRBV6-6	TRBJ1-1	-	-	CASSPPGGFGTEAFF	TGTGCCAGCAGCCCGCCGGGAGGGTTCGGCACTGAAGCTTTCTTT
TRBV7-2	TRBJ2-2	TRBD2	-	CASSPSGGAGTGELFF	TGTGCCAGCAGCCCTAGCGGGGGGGCCGGAACCGGGGAGCTGTTTTTT
TRBV6-1	TRBJ2-7	TRBD2	-	CASSEKVSLAGQYEQYF	TGTGCCAGCAGTGAAAAAGTCTCCCTAGCGGGCCAATACGAGCAGTACTTC
TRBV6-1	TRBJ2-1	-	-	CASSENFRREAGNEQFF	TGTGCCAGCAGTGAAAATTTCCGGAGGGAGGCAGGTAATGAGCAGTTCTTC
TRBV6-1	TRBJ1-1	TRBD1	many	CASSDRGRTEAFF	TGTGCCAGCAGTGACAGGGGGCGAACTGAAGCTTTCTTT
TRBV21-1	TRBJ2-3	-	-	CASSKGADTQYF	TGTGCCAGCAGCAAAGGAGCAGATACGCAGTATTTT
TRBV6-5	TRBJ2-2	-	-	CASSRQDSNTGELFF	TGTGCCAGCAGCCGACAGGACTCAAACACCGGGGAGCTGTTTTTT
TRBV29-1	TRBJ2-2	TRBD1	-	CSVTGTGNTGELFF	TGCAGCGTAACCGGGACAGGGAACACCGGGGAGCTGTTTTTT
TRBV4-2	TRBJ1-2	TRBD1	-	CASSLPTGGNYGYTF	TGTGCCAGCAGCCTCCCGACAGGGGGGAACTATGGCTACACCTTC
TRBV4-1	TRBJ2-7	TRBD2	-	CASSQGWAGGLSYEQYF	TGCGCCAGCAGCCAAGGATGGGCGGGAGGGCTTTCCTACGAGCAGTACTTC